This entry lists 10 T cell receptor beta chains sequenced from one sample in a study of T cells in localized non-small cell lung cancer (dated by TCRdb to 2018 to 2020). The library was prepared using the immunoSEQ multiplex PCR assay. Entries here come from immuneACCESS through TCRdb and include only in-frame sequences with V and J called. Some clones fail to appear in such tables; in the studies checked, an unresolved V gene covers under half of the shortfall, and the cause of the remainder is unknown. The sample data list tens of thousands of clones, and 88% of these were observed just once. Of the sample, around 9.9% falls within the top ten clones. Here the sequenced sample was peripheral blood mononuclear cells, taken before any cancer treatment. The receptors originated from a woman aged 35-75 years with stage III lung adenocarcinoma.

The chain is built from TRBV9 and TRBJ2-7, with TRBD2 matching 10 bases. V lost 0 bases to trimming and J lost 6 bases; unmatched junction nucleotides: 6. The CDR3 covers 15 residues. The germline V gene has CDR1 SGDLS and CDR2 YYNGEE. This CDR3 is CASSVGNSGRAEQYF. CDR3 nucleotides: TGTGCCAGCAGCGTAGGTAACAGCGGGAGGGCCGAGCAGTACTTC.

This clone has only one observation. The V call is TRBV5-5, the J call TRBJ1-1; D gene uncertain. The CDR3 contains 14 residues. Trimming removed 0 bases from V and 6 bases from J, with 12 bases in between. Germline V CDR1 and CDR2: SGHKS, YYEKEE (reference sequence). CDR3 amino acids: CASSLEAASAEAFF. The CDR3 DNA sequence: TGTGCCAGCAGCTTGGAGGCCGCCAGTGCTGAAGCTTTCTTT.

The gene calls are TRBV2 and TRBJ2-3; 11 bases agree with TRBD2. CDR1 and CDR2 from the germline V gene are SNHLY and FYNNEI. The CDR3 loop spans 15 amino acids. Trimming at V came to 4 bases and at J to 3 bases, leaving 3 bases not matched to a gene. For the CDR3, the DNA is TGTGCCAGCAGTGTAGCGGGGGGGCCAACAGATACGCAGTATTTT. It is translated as CASSVAGGPTDTQYF.

This chain connects TRBV4-3 to TRBJ2-7; D remains unclear. V gave up 2 bases and J gave up 2 bases, with 13 bases separating them. CDR1 and CDR2 (germline): LGHNA, YSLEER. The length of the CDR3 is 15 residues. The CDR3 bases are TGCGCCAGCAGCCAACTTCCCGATGGGGCCTACGAGCAGTACTTC. It is translated as CASSQLPDGAYEQYF.

The V call is TRBV29-1, the J call TRBJ2-7; 9 nucleotides line up with TRBD2. This CDR3 contains 14 residues. J gave up 3 bases and V 1 base, and 4 bases lay outside the gene matches. Germline V gene data show CDR1 as SQVTM and CDR2 as ANQGSEA. Here the CDR3 reads CSVEVSGRFYEQYF. CDR3 in DNA: TGCAGCGTTGAAGTCAGCGGGAGGTTCTACGAGCAGTACTTC.

The chain employs TRBV6-5 and TRBJ1-1, with TRBD1 matching 8 bases. Germline V gene sequence: CDR1 MNHEY, CDR2 SVGAGI. CDR3 length: 14 residues. J was trimmed by 6 bases and V by 5 bases; bases with no gene match: 8. The CDR3 region is CASSDGQGAAEAFF. CDR3 coding DNA: TGTGCCAGCAGTGACGGACAGGGAGCAGCTGAAGCTTTCTTT.

The chain has TRBV7-2 and TRBJ1-3; D gene ambiguous. The CDR3 has 13 amino acids. Trimming removed 5 bases at V and 3 bases at J, with 8 bases between. Germline V gene lookup returns CDR1 SGHTA and CDR2 FQGNSA. CDR3 nucleotides: TGTGCCAGCAGCCAAGTTCTTGGAAACACCATATATTTT. Its protein product is CASSQVLGNTIYF.

The V and J genes are TRBV6-4 and TRBJ1-5; tentatively, D is TRBD1 (6 bases). CDR3 length: 12 amino acids. The V and J ends lost 8 bases and 3 bases respectively, with 8 bases between them. CDR1 and CDR2 (germline): MRHNA, SNTAGT. CDR3 in amino acids: CASRDTNQPQHF. DNA of the CDR3: TGTGCCAGCCGGGACACCAATCAGCCCCAGCATTTT.

This chain joins TRBV5-4 and TRBJ1-2, with TRBD1 matching 9 bases. V dropped 0 bases and J dropped 4; count of bases not matched to a gene: 7. Germline assignment: CDR1 SGHNT and CDR2 YYREEE (reference sequence). The CDR3 covers 16 residues. The CDR3 loop reads CASSLGGTGSLYGYTF. In DNA form, the CDR3 reads TGTGCCAGCAGCTTGGGGGGGACAGGGAGTCTCTATGGCTACACCTTC.

The V call is TRBV5-6, the J call TRBJ2-7, with TRBD1 matching over 7 bases. Germline V gene lookup returns CDR1 SGHDT and CDR2 YYEEEE. The CDR3 spans 13 residues. V lost 6 bases to trimming and J lost 3 bases; unmatched junction nucleotides: 6. CDR3 region: CASTTGTRYEQYF. CDR3 DNA sequence: TGTGCCAGCACGACAGGGACGCGCTACGAGCAGTACTTC. The whole variable domain, remainder taken from reference TRBV5-6 and TRBJ2-7, is DAGVTQSPTHLIKTRGQQVTLRCSPKSGHDTVSWYQQALGQGPQFIFQYYEEEERQRGNFPDRFSGHQFPNYSSELNVNALLLGDSALYLCASTTGTRYEQYFGPGTRLTVT.